A single sample gave rise to the 14 T cell receptor beta chains below, sequenced in a study of read filtering for tumor transcriptome and immune sequencing. This library used about 360 ng RNA and molecular barcoded adaptors spanning alpha/delta and beta/gamma chains. TCRdb recomputed calls from the reads with MiXCR, one row per CDR3 protein. The table lists some 43,000 distinct CDR3 sequences, around an eighth of them singletons. Sequencing was carried out using a population of CD138-negative cells sorted from bone marrow. The receptors were gathered from a donor over 35 with multiple myeloma.

This clonotype was seen repeatedly, ten times or more. This sequence joins TRBV7-2 and TRBJ1-1, with D possibly matching TRBD1 (5 bases). The CDR3 extends over 13 amino acids. The germline gives CDR1 SGHTA, CDR2 FQGNSA. V dropped 5 bases and J dropped 5 bases, with 12 bases sitting between them. This CDR3 is CASSIKGRTEAFF. DNA for the CDR3: TGTGCCAGCAGCATCAAGGGGCGTACTGAAGCTTTCTTT.

This clonotype was detected ten times or more. J is TRBJ2-6 and V is TRBV6-2 or TRBV6-3, with TRBD2 identical over 7 bases. V lost 2 bases to trimming and J lost 1 base; unmatched junction nucleotides: 8. The CDR3 consists of 18 residues. Germline V lookup: CDR1 MNHEY, CDR2 SVGEGT. CDR3 loop: CASSYGGVRGSGANVLTF. In DNA form, the CDR3 reads TGTGCCAGCAGTTACGGGGGGGTTCGAGGATCTGGGGCCAACGTCCTGACTTTC.

The rearrangement links TRBV12-3 or TRBV12-4 to TRBJ1-5, with D tentatively TRBD1 (6 bases). The CDR3 length is 15 residues. With 2 bases removed from V and 6 bases from J, the gap between germline ends came to 14 bases. This CDR3 is CASSLLQGVGQPQHF. DNA of the CDR3: TGTGCCAGCAGTTTATTACAGGGTGTAGGTCAGCCCCAGCATTTT.

Ten or more counts support this clonotype. The CDR3 DNA follows: TGTGCCAGCAGCTCTTCCCCGGTCGGGGGCTACGAGCAGTACTTC. This encodes CASSSSPVGGYEQYF. V gene TRBV7-2 combines with J gene TRBJ2-7; TRBD2 might be the D (6 bases). The CDR3 is 15 amino acids. Trimming took 4 bases from V and 3 from J, leaving 16 bases between them. From germline, CDR1 is SGHTA and CDR2 FQGNSA.

In regard to this clonotype: A far larger clone differs by one base, so this is likely a read error. The chain joins TRBV7-8 to TRBJ2-1; D is ambiguous. V was cut by 1 base and J by 6 bases, with 13 bases left in between. CDR1 and CDR2 (germline): SGHVS, FQNEAQ. CDR3 length equals 15 residues. The CDR3 loop is CASSLDSPTSNEQFF. CDR3 in DNA: TGTGCCAGCAGCTTAGACAGCCCCACCTCCAATGAGCAGTTCTTC.

This clonotype appeared many times. The gene calls are TRBV12-3 or TRBV12-4 and TRBJ2-7; D perhaps matches TRBD2 (6 bases). V was clipped by 3 bases and J by 4 bases, with 13 bases between them. This CDR3 is 14 amino acids long. CDR3 sequence reads: CASSFEGGRYEQYF. For the CDR3, the DNA is TGTGCCAGCAGTTTTGAGGGAGGCCGGTACGAGCAGTACTTC.

This clonotype occurred many times. This chain joins TRBV5-1 and TRBJ2-1, with D unresolved. The germline V and J ends were trimmed by 0 bases and 3 bases, with 10 bases remaining between them. This CDR3 has 15 amino acids. Germline loops: CDR1 SGHRS, CDR2 YFSETQ. CDR3 amino acids: CASSLVGEFYNEQFF. DNA of the CDR3: TGCGCCAGCAGCTTGGTTGGGGAATTCTACAATGAGCAGTTCTTC.

This clonotype has ten or more counts. The chain employs TRBV20-1 and TRBJ2-7; 7 bases are a match to TRBD1. This CDR3 is 15 amino acids long. With V trimmed by 1 base and J by 2 bases, 8 bases remained unmatched. Germline V gives CDR1 DFQATT, CDR2 SNEGSKA (reference sequence). CDR3 DNA: TGCAGTGCTAGAGCCCCGGACAGGAACCCCTACGAGCAGTACTTC. It encodes CSARAPDRNPYEQYF.

The rearrangement uses TRBV19 and TRBJ2-5; tentative D call: TRBD1 (5 bases). There are 13 residues in the CDR3. Germline V gene data show CDR1 as LNHDA and CDR2 as SQIVND (reference sequence). Trimming left V 3 bases short and J 2 bases short, with 7 bases between. The CDR3 DNA reads as TGTGCCAGTAGTATGGGGCTGCAAGAGACCCAGTACTTC. Residues: CASSMGLQETQYF.

A remark on this clonotype: Germline and junction disagree at one end, which may indicate a read error. The genes are TRBV29-1 and TRBJ2-5; the D gene is possibly TRBD2 (5 bases). The CDR3 is made up of 15 amino acids. CDR1 and CDR2 from the germline V gene are SQVTM and ANQGSEA. The CDR3: CIVERRWAGGETQYF. CDR3 DNA sequence: TGCATCGTTGAAAGGAGATGGGCCGGCGGGGAGACCCAGTACTTC. The variable domain in full, with the rest retrieved from reference TRBV29-1 and TRBJ2-5, is SAVISQKPSRDICQRGTSLTIQCQVDSQVTMMFWYRQQPGQSLTLIATANQGSEATYESGFVIDKFPISRPNLTFSTLTVSNMSPEDSSIYLCIVERRWAGGETQYFGPGTRLLVL.

This chain uses TRBV20-1 with TRBJ2-1, with TRBD2 matching over 8 bases. CDR3 length: 16 residues. J lost 6 bases, V lost 2 bases, and 12 bases had no gene match. Germline CDR1 is DFQATT and CDR2 is SNEGSKA (reference sequence). The DNA of the CDR3 is TGCAGTGCTAGATCAACGGGACTAGAGGGTAGCAATGAGCAGTTCTTC. Protein sequence: CSARSTGLEGSNEQFF.

Many counts were recorded for this clonotype. One end of the junction does not line up with germline, which may come from a read error. The rearrangement uses TRBV4-3 and TRBJ2-3; TRBD2 matches at 8 bases. The germline V gene has CDR1 LGHNA and CDR2 YSLEER. The CDR3 contains 15 residues. The CDR3 nucleotides read TGTGCCAGCAGCCTGGCGGGAGGACAGACAGATACGCAGTATTTT. Its protein is CASSLAGGQTDTQYF.

The genes are TRBV5-6 and TRBJ2-3; TRBD2 aligns across 7 bases. The CDR3 contains 14 residues. Germline V CDR1 and CDR2: SGHDT, YYEEEE. J gave up 1 base and V 6 bases, and 5 bases lay outside the gene matches. This chain's CDR3 is CASTPLAGTDTQYF. In DNA, the CDR3 is TGTGCCAGCACTCCCCTAGCGGGCACAGATACGCAGTATTTT.

This clonotype was observed at least ten times. The chain links TRBV28 to TRBJ1-5, with TRBD1 matching over 9 bases. Trimming took 6 bases from V and 1 from J; bases not matched to a gene: 4. Germline V CDR1 and CDR2: MDHEN, SYDVKM. This CDR3 spans 15 amino acids. In DNA form, the CDR3 reads TGTGCCAGCAGGGGACAGGGACCGAGCAATCAGCCCCAGCATTTT. Amino acids: CASRGQGPSNQPQHF.